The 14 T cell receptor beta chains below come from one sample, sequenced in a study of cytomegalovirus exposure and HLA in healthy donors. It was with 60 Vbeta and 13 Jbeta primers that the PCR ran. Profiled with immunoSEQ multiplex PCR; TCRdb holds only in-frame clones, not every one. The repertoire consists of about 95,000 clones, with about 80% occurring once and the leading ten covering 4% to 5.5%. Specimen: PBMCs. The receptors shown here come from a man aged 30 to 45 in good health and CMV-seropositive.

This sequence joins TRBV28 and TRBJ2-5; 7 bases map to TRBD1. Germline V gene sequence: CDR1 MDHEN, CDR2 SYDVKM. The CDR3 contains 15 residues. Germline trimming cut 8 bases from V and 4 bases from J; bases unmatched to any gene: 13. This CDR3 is CASQGTGVTRETQYF. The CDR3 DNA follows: TGTGCCAGCCAAGGAACAGGGGTAACGCGAGAGACCCAGTACTTC.

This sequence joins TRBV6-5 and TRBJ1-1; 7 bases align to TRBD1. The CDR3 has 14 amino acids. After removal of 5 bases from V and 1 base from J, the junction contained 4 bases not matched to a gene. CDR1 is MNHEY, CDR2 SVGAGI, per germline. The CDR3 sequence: CASSRDSRNTEAFF. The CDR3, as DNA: TGTGCCAGCAGTCGGGACAGCCGGAACACTGAAGCTTTCTTT.

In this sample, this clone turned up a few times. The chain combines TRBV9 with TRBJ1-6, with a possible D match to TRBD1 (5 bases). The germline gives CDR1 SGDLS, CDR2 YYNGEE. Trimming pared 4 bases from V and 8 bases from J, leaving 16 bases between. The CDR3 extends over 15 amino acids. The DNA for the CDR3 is TGTGCCAGCAGCATCCGACAGACTGGAGATTCACCCCTCCACTTT. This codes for CASSIRQTGDSPLHF.

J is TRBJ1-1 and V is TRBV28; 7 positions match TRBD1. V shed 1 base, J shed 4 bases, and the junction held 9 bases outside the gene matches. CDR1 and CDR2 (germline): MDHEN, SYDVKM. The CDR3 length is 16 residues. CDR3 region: CASSLSHGQVITEAFF. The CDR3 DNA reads TGTGCCAGCAGTTTATCGCACGGACAGGTAATCACTGAAGCTTTCTTT.

In DNA form, the CDR3 reads TGTGCCAGCACCTCGGTTGGGGACTCTCACTACGAGCAGTACTTC. Encoded protein: CASTSVGDSHYEQYF. The chain combines TRBV7-2 with TRBJ2-7; D possibly corresponds to TRBD2 (6 bases). This CDR3 contains 15 residues. CDR1 is SGHTA and CDR2 is FQGNSA in the germline V gene. V lost 7 bases, J lost 3 bases, and 19 bases lay in between.

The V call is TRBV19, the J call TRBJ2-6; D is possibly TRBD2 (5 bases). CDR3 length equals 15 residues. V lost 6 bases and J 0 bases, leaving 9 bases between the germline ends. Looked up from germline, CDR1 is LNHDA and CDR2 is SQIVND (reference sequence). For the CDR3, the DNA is TGTGCCAGTAGACCGGGATTCTCTGGGGCCAACGTCCTGACTTTC. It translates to CASRPGFSGANVLTF.

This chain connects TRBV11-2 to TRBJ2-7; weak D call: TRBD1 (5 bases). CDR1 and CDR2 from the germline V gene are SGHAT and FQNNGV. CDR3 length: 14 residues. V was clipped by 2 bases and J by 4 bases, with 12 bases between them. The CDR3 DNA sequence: TGTGCCAGCAGCTTAAGGGCTCAGGGTTACGAGCAGTACGTC. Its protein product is CASSLRAQGYEQYV.

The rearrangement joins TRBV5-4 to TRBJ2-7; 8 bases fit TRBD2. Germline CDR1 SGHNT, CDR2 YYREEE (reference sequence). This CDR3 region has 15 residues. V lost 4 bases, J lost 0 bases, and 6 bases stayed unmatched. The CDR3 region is CASSPGGTSSYEQYF. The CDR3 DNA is TGTGCCAGCAGCCCGGGAGGGACGAGCTCCTACGAGCAGTACTTC.

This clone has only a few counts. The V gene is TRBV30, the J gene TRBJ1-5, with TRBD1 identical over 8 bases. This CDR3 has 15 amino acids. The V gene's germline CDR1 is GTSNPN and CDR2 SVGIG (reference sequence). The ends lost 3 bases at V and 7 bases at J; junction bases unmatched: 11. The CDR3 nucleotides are TGTGCCTGGAGGGATAGTGACAGGGGAGGACAGCCCCAGCATTTT. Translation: CAWRDSDRGGQPQHF.

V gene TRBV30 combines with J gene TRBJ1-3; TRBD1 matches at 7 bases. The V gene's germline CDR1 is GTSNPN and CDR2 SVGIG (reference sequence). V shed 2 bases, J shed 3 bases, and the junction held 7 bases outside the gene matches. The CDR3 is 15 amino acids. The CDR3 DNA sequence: TGTGCCTGGAGTTCCAAGGGGGCCTATGGAAACACCATATATTTT. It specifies CAWSSKGAYGNTIYF.

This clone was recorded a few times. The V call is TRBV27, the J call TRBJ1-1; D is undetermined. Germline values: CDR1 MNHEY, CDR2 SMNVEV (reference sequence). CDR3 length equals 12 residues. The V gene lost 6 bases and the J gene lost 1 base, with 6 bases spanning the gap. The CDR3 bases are TGTGCCAGCAGGATCGGGAACACTGAAGCTTTCTTT. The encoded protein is CASRIGNTEAFF.

Written as DNA, the CDR3 is TGTGCCAGCAGCCGAGGGACTAGCGGCCCTAAAGAGACCCAGTACTTC. It translates to CASSRGTSGPKETQYF. The chain couples TRBV7-2 to TRBJ2-5, with 11 bases matching TRBD2. The length of the CDR3 is 16 residues. Germline CDR1 and CDR2: SGHTA and FQGNSA. V was pared by 5 bases and J by 3 bases, with 8 bases of the junction left unmatched.

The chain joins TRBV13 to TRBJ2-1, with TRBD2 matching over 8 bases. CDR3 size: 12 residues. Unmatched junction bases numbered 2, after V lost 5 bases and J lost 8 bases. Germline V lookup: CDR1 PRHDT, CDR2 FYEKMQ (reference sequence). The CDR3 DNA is TGTGCCAGCAGCCACGGGGGGGATGAGCAGTTCTTC. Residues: CASSHGGDEQFF.

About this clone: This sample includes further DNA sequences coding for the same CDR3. CDR3 region: CSATGGETQYF. The CDR3 DNA follows: TGCAGTGCTACAGGGGGAGAGACCCAGTACTTC. The chain recombines TRBV20-1 with TRBJ2-5; 7 bases map to TRBD1. This CDR3 comprises 11 residues. J gave up 4 bases and V 4 bases, and 0 bases lay outside the gene matches. The germline V gene has CDR1 DFQATT and CDR2 SNEGSKA (reference sequence).